This T cell receptor (beta chain) appears in the sequencing data of a study of T cell responses to AZD1222 COVID-19 vaccine. Study findings and constraints: The sample set comprised mostly white British donors with more females, and clonal diversity was possibly underestimated. Regions left unmutated in variants are reportedly the target of nearly half of spike-specific TCRs. In all cases, repertoires were sampled only after the peak T cell response.

Clones were read by immunoSEQ multiplex PCR, and TCRdb kept only the in-frame ones, dropping some. The data contain 70,000 or so clones, roughly 78% of them singletons. Points on this clone: As yet, its antigen is unknown.

The sequencing used peripheral blood, collected on day 0 of MenACWY control vaccination. The TCR originated in an adult in good health.

CDR3 residues: CASSATGVGEKLFF. DNA for the CDR3: TGTGCCAGCAGTGCAACAGGGGTAGGAGAAAAACTGTTTTTT. This chain joins TRBV2 and TRBJ1-4, with 7 bases fitting TRBD1. Germline-derived CDR1 and CDR2 are SNHLY and FYNNEI. The CDR3 contains 14 residues. V gave up 4 bases and J gave up 8 bases; unmatched junction bases: 7.